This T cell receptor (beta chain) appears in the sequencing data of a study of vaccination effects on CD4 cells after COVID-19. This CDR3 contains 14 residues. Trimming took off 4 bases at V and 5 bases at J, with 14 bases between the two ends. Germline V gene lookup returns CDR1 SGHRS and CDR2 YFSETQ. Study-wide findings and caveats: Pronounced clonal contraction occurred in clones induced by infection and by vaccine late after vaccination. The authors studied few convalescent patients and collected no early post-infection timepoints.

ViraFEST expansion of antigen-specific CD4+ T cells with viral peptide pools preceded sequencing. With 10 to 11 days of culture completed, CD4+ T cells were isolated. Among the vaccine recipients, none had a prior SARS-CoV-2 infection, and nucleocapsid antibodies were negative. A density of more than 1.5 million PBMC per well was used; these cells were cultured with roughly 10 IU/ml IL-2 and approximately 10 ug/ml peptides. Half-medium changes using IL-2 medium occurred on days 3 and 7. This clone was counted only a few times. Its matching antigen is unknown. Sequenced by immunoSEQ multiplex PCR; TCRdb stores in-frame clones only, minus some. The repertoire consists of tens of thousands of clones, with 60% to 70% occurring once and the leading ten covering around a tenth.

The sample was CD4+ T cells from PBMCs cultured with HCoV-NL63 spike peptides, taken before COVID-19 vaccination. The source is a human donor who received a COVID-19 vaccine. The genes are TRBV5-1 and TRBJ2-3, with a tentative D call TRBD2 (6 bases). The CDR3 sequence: CASSRTTGEDTQYF. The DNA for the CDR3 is TGCGCCAGCAGCCGGACGACGGGGGAAGATACGCAGTATTTT.